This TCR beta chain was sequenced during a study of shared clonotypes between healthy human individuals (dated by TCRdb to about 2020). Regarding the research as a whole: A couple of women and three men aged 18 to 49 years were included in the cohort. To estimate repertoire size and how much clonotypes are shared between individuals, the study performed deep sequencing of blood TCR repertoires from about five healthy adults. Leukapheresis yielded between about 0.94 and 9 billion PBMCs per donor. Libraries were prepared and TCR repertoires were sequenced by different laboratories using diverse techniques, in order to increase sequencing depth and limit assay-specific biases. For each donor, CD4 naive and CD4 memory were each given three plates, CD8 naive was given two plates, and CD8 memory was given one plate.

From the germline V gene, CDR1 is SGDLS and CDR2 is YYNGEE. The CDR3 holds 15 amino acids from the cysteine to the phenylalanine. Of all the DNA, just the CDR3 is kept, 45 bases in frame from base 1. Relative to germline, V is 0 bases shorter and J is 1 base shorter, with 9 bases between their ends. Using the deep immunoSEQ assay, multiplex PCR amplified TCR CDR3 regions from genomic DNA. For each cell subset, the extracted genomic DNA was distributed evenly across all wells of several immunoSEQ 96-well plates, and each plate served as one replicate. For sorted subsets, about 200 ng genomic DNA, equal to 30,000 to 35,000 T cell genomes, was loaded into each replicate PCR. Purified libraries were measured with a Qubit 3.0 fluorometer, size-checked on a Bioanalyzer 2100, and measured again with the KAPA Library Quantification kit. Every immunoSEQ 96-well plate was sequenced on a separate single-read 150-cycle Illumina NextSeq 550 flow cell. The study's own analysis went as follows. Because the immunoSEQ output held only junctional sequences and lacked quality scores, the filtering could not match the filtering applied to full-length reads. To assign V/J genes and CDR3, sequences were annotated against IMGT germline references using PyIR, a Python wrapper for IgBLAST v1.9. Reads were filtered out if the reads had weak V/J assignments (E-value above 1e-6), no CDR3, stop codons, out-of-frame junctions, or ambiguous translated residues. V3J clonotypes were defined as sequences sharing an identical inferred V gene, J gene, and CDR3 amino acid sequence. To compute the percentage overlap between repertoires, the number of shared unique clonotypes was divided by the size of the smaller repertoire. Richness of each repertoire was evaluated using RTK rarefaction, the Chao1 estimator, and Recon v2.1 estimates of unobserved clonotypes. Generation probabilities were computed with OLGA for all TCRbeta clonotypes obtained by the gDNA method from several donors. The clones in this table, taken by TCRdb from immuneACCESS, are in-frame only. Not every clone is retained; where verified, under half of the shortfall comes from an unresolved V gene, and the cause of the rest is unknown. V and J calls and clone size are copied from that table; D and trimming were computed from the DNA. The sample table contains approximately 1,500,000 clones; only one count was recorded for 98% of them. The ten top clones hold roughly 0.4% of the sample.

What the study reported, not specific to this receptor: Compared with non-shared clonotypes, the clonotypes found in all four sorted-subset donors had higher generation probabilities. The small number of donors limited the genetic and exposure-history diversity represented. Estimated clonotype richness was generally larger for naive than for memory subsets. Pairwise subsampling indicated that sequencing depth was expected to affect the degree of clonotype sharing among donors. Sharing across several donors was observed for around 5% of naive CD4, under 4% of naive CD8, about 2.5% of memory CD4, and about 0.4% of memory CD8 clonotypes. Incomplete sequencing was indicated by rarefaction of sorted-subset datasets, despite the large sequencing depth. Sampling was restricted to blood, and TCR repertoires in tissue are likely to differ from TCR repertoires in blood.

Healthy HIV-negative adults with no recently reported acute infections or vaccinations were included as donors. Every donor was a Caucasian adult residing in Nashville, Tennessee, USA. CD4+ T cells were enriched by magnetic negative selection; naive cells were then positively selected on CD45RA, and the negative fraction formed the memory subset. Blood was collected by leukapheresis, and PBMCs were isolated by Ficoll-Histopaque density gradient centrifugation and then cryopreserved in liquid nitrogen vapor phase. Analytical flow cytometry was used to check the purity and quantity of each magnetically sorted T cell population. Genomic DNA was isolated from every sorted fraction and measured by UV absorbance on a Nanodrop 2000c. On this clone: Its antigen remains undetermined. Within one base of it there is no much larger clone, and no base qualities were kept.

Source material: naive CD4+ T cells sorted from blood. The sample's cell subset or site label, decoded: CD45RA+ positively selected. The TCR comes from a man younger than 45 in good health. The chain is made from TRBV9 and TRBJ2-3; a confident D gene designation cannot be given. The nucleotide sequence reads TGTGCCAGCAGCGTAGGAGTTAGCCGCACAGATACGCAGTATTTT. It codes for CASSVGVSRTDTQYF.